The 21 T cell receptor beta chains given below trace back to one sample, sequenced in a study of blood T cells in healthy people across ages. A sample-barcoded 5' primer and a J-beta primer mix were used in a second PCR of about 7 to 11 cycles. TCRdb reanalysed the 5' RACE reads using MiXCR and keeps one entry per CDR3 protein. The sample records under 2 million distinct CDR3 sequences, roughly 30% being singletons. The sequencing sample was made of blood. The receptors were gathered from a woman aged 30 to 39 in good health.

This clonotype was found many times. The chain joins TRBV7-9 to TRBJ2-7; D tentatively fits TRBD1 or TRBD2 (7 bases each). This CDR3 contains 15 residues. The germline CDR1 and CDR2 sequences are SEHNR and FQNEAQ (reference sequence). With 6 bases removed from V and 0 bases from J, the gap between germline ends came to 15 bases. Written as DNA, the CDR3 is TGTGCCAGCAGACCCCGGGGGGACAGCTCCTACGAGCAGTACTTC. This codes for CASRPRGDSSYEQYF.

This clonotype was counted a single time. This chain links TRBV27 with TRBJ1-2, with 7 bases aligning to TRBD1. Germline V gene lookup returns CDR1 MNHEY and CDR2 SMNVEV (reference sequence). The J segment lost 3 bases and the V segment lost 3 bases, leaving 7 bases of the junction unmatched. The CDR3 loop spans 15 amino acids. CDR3 DNA sequence: TGTGCCAGCAGTTTGGGCGGCAGGGGGTACTATGGCTACACCTTC. The encoded protein is CASSLGGRGYYGYTF.

The V and J genes are TRBV20-1 and TRBJ2-7, with D unresolved. Germline V gives CDR1 DFQATT, CDR2 SNEGSKA (reference sequence). V lost 6 bases and J 2 bases, leaving 17 bases between the germline ends. The CDR3 totals 14 residues. CDR3 amino acids: CSAHSRTVTYEQYF. The CDR3 region has the DNA TGCAGTGCGCACAGCCGGACGGTGACCTACGAGCAGTACTTC.

This clonotype has just a few counts. V gene TRBV5-6 combines with J gene TRBJ1-1; a possible D gene is TRBD1 (6 bases). Germline-derived CDR1 and CDR2 are SGHDT and YYEEEE. CDR3 length: 14 residues. Trimming left V 4 bases short and J 5 bases short, with 15 bases between. The CDR3 sequence is CASSRIQGGTEAFF. As DNA, the CDR3 is TGTGCCAGCAGCCGTATACAGGGAGGGACTGAAGCTTTCTTT.

At least ten counts were recorded for this clonotype. This chain joins TRBV12-3 or TRBV12-4 and TRBJ1-2, with D possibly being TRBD1 (6 bases). This CDR3 has 13 residues. V was clipped by 7 bases and J by 2 bases, with 11 bases between them. The DNA for the CDR3 is TGTGCCAGCAAACCGGACAGCAACTATGGCTACACCTTC. Encoded protein: CASKPDSNYGYTF.

This chain joins TRBV18 and TRBJ2-7; 11 positions agree with TRBD2. Germline loops: CDR1 KGHSH, CDR2 LQKENI. The CDR3 runs to 18 residues. V lost 3 bases to trimming and J lost 2 bases; unmatched junction nucleotides: 12. The CDR3 region has the DNA TGTGCCAGCTCACCGGCGGGAGGGGGACTAGCGGACCCCTACGAGCAGTACTTC. It codes for CASSPAGGGLADPYEQYF.

This clonotype was observed many times. The chain employs TRBV29-1 and TRBJ2-7; a possible D gene is TRBD1 (6 bases). The CDR3 sequence is 12 residues long. From germline, CDR1 is SQVTM and CDR2 ANQGSEA. Trimming removed 6 bases from V and 2 bases from J, with 11 bases in between. The CDR3 DNA is TGCAGCGTCCGGGACACCCCCTACGAGCAGTACTTC. Amino acid sequence: CSVRDTPYEQYF.

The sample holds a few counts of this clonotype. The chain joins TRBV20-1 to TRBJ1-2, with TRBD1 matching 11 bases. The CDR3 loop spans 15 amino acids. The ends lost 3 bases at V and 7 bases at J; junction bases unmatched: 10. Germline CDR1 and CDR2: DFQATT and SNEGSKA (reference sequence). CDR3 amino acids: CSASWAGTGGSGYTF. CDR3 DNA: TGCAGTGCTAGTTGGGCCGGGACAGGGGGATCTGGCTACACCTTC.

This clonotype occurred many times. The V gene is TRBV4-1, the J gene TRBJ2-5; 12 bases agree with TRBD2. The CDR3 covers 16 residues. After removal of 3 bases from V and 5 bases from J, the junction contained 7 bases not matched to a gene. The V gene's germline CDR1 is MGHRA and CDR2 YSYEKL. The CDR3, as DNA: TGCGCCAGCAGCCAGACTAGCGGGGGCTTCCAGGAGACCCAGTACTTC. As protein: CASSQTSGGFQETQYF.

Only a few counts were recorded for this clonotype. The chain carries TRBV15 and TRBJ2-5; TRBD2 agrees at 8 bases. Trimming removed 2 bases from V and 5 bases from J; junction bases left unmatched: 4. This CDR3 contains 14 residues. Germline CDR1 reads LNHNV; CDR2 reads YYDKDF (reference sequence). The CDR3 protein is CATSRNPGGETQYF. CDR3 DNA: TGTGCCACCAGCAGAAACCCGGGAGGGGAGACCCAGTACTTC. The whole variable domain, remainder taken from reference TRBV15 and TRBJ2-5, is DAMVIQNPRYQVTQFGKPVTLSCSQTLNHNVMYWYQQKSSQAPKLLFHYYDKDFNNEADTPDNFQSRRPNTSFCFLDIRSPGLGDTAMYLCATSRNPGGETQYFGPGTRLLVL.

This chain joins TRBV3-1 and TRBJ2-1; D call uncertain. The germline V gene has CDR1 LGHDT and CDR2 YNNKEL (reference sequence). This CDR3 spans 15 amino acids. The V end lost 1 base, the J end lost 7 bases, and 14 bases lay between the germline ends. In nucleotides, the CDR3 is TGTGCCAGCAGCCAAGGAGGACCAATACATAATGAGCAGTTCTTC. It translates to CASSQGGPIHNEQFF.

The rearrangement links TRBV15 to TRBJ2-2; 8 bases fit TRBD1. Germline V lookup: CDR1 LNHNV, CDR2 YYDKDF (reference sequence). The ends lost 9 bases at V and 6 bases at J; junction bases unmatched: 6. This CDR3 contains 13 residues. This chain's CDR3 is CATAGQVPGELFF. CDR3 sequence (DNA): TGTGCCACGGCGGGACAGGTCCCCGGGGAGCTGTTTTTT.

This clonotype was counted only a few times. Here the CDR3 reads CSASRPGLTYEQYF. The DNA for the CDR3 is TGCAGTGCTAGTCGGCCGGGTCTGACCTACGAGCAGTACTTC. The gene calls are TRBV20-1 and TRBJ2-7; the D is unclear. Looked up from germline, CDR1 is DFQATT and CDR2 is SNEGSKA (reference sequence). Trimming took 3 bases from V and 2 from J, leaving 14 bases between them. There are 14 residues in the CDR3.

This clonotype was observed a few times. The chain is built from TRBV2 and TRBJ2-3; no clear D gene. V dropped 8 bases and J dropped 5 bases, with 14 bases sitting between them. Germline assignment: CDR1 SNHLY and CDR2 FYNNEI. This CDR3 spans 13 amino acids. This CDR3 is CASGDWSRDTQYF. The CDR3 DNA reads TGTGCCAGCGGGGATTGGTCTCGAGATACGCAGTATTTT.

The gene calls are TRBV2 and TRBJ2-7; 11 nucleotides line up with TRBD2. Looked up from germline, CDR1 is SNHLY and CDR2 is FYNNEI. There are 16 residues in the CDR3. The V and J ends lost 6 bases and 3 bases, in that order; junction bases with no gene match: 10. In DNA, the CDR3 is TGTGCCAGCAGCGCGACCCTAGCGGGAGGAGTCTACGAGCAGTACTTC. Translation: CASSATLAGGVYEQYF.

The chain couples TRBV2 to TRBJ2-1; no firm D call. This CDR3 spans 17 amino acids. Trimming shortened V by 2 bases and J by 3 bases, and 17 bases separated the two germline ends. Germline V gene data show CDR1 as SNHLY and CDR2 as FYNNEI. The CDR3 sequence is CASSEYPRPPVYNEQFF. The CDR3 bases are TGTGCCAGCAGTGAATATCCGAGACCGCCCGTCTACAATGAGCAGTTCTTC.

This clonotype was detected a few times. The chain links TRBV28 to TRBJ2-5; D possibly uses TRBD1 or TRBD2 (6 bases each). CDR1 and CDR2 from the germline V gene are MDHEN and SYDVKM. V lost 8 bases and J 3 bases, leaving 22 bases between the germline ends. This CDR3 comprises 16 residues. The CDR3 nucleotides read TGTGCCAGCTCTTTTCAACAGGGAGGAGGGGAAGAGACCCAGTACTTC. Translating it yields CASSFQQGGGEETQYF.

V gene TRBV3-1 combines with J gene TRBJ2-7; D gene uncertain. CDR1 LGHDT and CDR2 YNNKEL come from the germline V gene (reference sequence). This CDR3 has 14 residues. V lost 1 base and J lost 6, with 13 bases in between. CDR3 in DNA: TGTGCCAGCAGCCAAGGTCATAGAGGTGGCGAGCAGTACTTC. Its protein is CASSQGHRGGEQYF.

The chain is built from TRBV2 and TRBJ2-7; D is possibly TRBD2 (6 bases). Germline V lookup: CDR1 SNHLY, CDR2 FYNNEI. The CDR3 sequence is 13 residues long. Between the trimmed V and J ends, which lost 3 bases and 3 bases, there was a span of 9 bases. CDR3 loop: CASSDLAVYEQYF. Written as DNA, the CDR3 is TGTGCCAGCAGTGATTTAGCGGTCTACGAGCAGTACTTC.

Remarks on this clonotype: The germline gene is not matched at one end of the junction; a read error may be the cause. V is TRBV28 and J is TRBJ2-4; D is ambiguous. CDR1 and CDR2 from the germline V gene are MDHEN and SYDVKM. This CDR3 region has 13 residues. For the CDR3, the DNA is TGTGCCAGCACGCAGGAGAGAAAAAACATCCAGTACTTC. It specifies CASTQERKNIQYF.

This clonotype was counted only a few times. The rearrangement links TRBV10-3 to TRBJ2-7; a weak D match, TRBD2 (6 bases). Germline CDR1 is ENHRY and CDR2 is SYGVKD. With 7 bases removed from V and 6 bases from J, the gap between germline ends came to 28 bases. This CDR3 is built from 17 residues. The CDR3, as DNA: TGTGCCATCACCCGCATTGTTAGCGGCCGCTTTGGGAGCGAGCAGTACTTC. This sequence encodes CAITRIVSGRFGSEQYF.